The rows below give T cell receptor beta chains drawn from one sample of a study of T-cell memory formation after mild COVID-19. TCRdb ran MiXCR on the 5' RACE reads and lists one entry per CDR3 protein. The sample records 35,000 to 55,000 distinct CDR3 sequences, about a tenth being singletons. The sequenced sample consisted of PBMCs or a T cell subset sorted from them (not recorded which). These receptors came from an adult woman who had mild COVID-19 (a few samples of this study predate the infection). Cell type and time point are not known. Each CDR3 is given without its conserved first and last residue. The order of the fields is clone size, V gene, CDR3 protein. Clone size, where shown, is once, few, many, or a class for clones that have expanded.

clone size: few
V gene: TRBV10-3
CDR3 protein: ASGGRSSGNTIY

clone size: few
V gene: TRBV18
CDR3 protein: ASSAGTSYSPLH

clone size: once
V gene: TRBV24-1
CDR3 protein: ATSDSLSIGTDTQY

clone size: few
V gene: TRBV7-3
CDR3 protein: ASSLTHSSTEAF

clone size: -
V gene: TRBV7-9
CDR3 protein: ASSLAQGAVSFGEQY

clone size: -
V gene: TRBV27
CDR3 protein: ASSTVGGQSWLYGYT

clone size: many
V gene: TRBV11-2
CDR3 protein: ASSKDLSSYNEQF

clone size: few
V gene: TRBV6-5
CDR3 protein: ASRSPGGQDTQY

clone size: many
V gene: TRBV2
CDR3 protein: ASSDRQHSNEQF

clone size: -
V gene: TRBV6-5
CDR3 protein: ASSSAWGSLNEQF

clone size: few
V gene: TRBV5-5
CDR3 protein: ASSLGVSGANVLT

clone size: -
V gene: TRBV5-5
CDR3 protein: ASSLYRGNQPQH

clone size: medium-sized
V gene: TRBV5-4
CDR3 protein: ASSPSTDTQY

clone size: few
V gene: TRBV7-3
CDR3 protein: ASSVRQGDTEAF

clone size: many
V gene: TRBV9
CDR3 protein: ASSVVGTGVSDEQF

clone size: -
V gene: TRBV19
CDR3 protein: ASSSLAGGPPYNEQF

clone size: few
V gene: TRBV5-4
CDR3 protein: ASSDPSGGAYEQY

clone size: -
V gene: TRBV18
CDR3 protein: ASSPSPRGQNTEAF

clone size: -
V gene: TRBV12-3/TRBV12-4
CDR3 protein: ASKPQGNTEAF

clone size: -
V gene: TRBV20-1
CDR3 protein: SAIRTSGPPFGLYEQY

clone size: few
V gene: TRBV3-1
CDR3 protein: ASSQNQRVAAGGEQF

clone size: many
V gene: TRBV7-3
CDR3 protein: ASSERGLLYNEQF

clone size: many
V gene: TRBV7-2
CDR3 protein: ASSSRTGTNEQY

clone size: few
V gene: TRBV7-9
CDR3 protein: ASSRDFTGEF